The sequence of this TCR beta chain was determined in a study of cytomegalovirus exposure and HLA in healthy donors. Study findings and constraints: That first-cohort TCR clusters tended to co-occur in the approximately 110 validation repertoires was found in a later analysis.

The protocol was immunoSEQ multiplex PCR, while the TCRdb copy is restricted to in-frame clones and leaves out a portion. The top ten hold under 0.9% of the sample, which has more than 300,000 clones, roughly 85% seen once. As concerns this clone: Its antigen is still unknown.

Sequenced: PBMCs. This receptor was identified in a woman aged 18-35 years in good health and CMV-seronegative.

The CDR3 is CASSSPPPGLAEETQYF. CDR3 DNA: TGTGCCAGCAGCTCCCCTCCCCCGGGACTAGCAGAAGAGACCCAGTACTTC. J is TRBJ2-5 and V is TRBV7-7, with 9 positions matching TRBD2. Germline trimming cut 4 bases from V and 3 bases from J; bases unmatched to any gene: 12. Germline CDR1 reads SSHAT; CDR2 reads FNYEAQ (reference sequence). The CDR3 consists of 17 residues.